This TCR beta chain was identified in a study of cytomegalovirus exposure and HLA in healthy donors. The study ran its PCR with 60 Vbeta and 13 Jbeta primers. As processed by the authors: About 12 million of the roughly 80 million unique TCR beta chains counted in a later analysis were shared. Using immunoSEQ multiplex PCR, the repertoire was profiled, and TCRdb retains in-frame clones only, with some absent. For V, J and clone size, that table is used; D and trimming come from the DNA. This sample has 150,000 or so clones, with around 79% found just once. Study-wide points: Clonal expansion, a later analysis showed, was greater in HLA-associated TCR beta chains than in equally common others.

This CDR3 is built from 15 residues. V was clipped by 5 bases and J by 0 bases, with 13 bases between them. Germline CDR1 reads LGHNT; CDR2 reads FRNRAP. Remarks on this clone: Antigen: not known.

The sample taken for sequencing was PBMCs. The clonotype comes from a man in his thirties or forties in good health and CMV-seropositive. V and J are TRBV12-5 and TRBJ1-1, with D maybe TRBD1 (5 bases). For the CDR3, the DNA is TGTGCTAGTGGTCAAGGGGTGGGCGTGAACACTGAAGCTTTCTTT. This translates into CASGQGVGVNTEAFF.